Following are 28 T cell receptor beta chains from one sample sequenced in a study of blood T cell repertoires in COVID-19. Libraries were prepared by immunoSEQ multiplex PCR; TCRdb keeps only in-frame clonotypes and omits some of them. The repertoire holds about 80,000 clones, with approximately 80% as singletons. Input material: peripheral blood. These receptor sequences come from a human donor in a cohort sampled during active COVID-19.

This clone was seen a single time. The chain carries TRBV28 and TRBJ2-5; 15 positions agree with TRBD2. The CDR3 sequence is 16 residues long. Germline trimming cut 5 bases from V and 5 bases from J; bases unmatched to any gene: 6. Looked up from germline, CDR1 is MDHEN and CDR2 is SYDVKM. CDR3 protein: CASSRTSGGALETQYF. DNA for the CDR3: TGTGCCAGCAGTCGGACTAGCGGGGGGGCCTTGGAGACCCAGTACTTC.

V is TRBV9 and J is TRBJ1-2; TRBD1 might be the D (6 bases). The CDR3 has 16 amino acids. Germline V gene data show CDR1 as SGDLS and CDR2 as YYNGEE. Trimming pared 0 bases from V and 8 bases from J, leaving 20 bases between. The chain's CDR3 is CASSVGRGGPSWGYTF. CDR3 DNA: TGTGCCAGCAGCGTAGGAAGGGGGGGCCCCTCGTGGGGCTACACCTTC.

The sample holds one count of this clone. The chain combines TRBV3-1 (or the pseudogene TRBV3-2) with TRBJ1-5, with D unclear. V was clipped by 4 bases and J by 0 bases, with 10 bases between them. Germline values: CDR1 LGHDT, CDR2 YNNKEL (reference sequence). The CDR3 is made up of 15 amino acids. The CDR3 loop is CASSLTTSSNQPQHF. The CDR3 DNA reads as TGTGCCAGCAGCCTAACCACGAGTAGCAATCAGCCCCAGCATTTT.

The count of this clone is one. The J gene is TRBJ1-2, the V gene TRBV28; no reliable D call. CDR3 length: 12 amino acids. Deletions cut 5 bases from V and 2 bases from J, with 6 bases between. Germline V gene sequence: CDR1 MDHEN, CDR2 SYDVKM. This CDR3 reads CASSEINYGYTF. The CDR3 DNA reads as TGTGCCAGCAGTGAGATCAACTATGGCTACACCTTC.

This chain connects TRBV2 to TRBJ2-7; TRBD2 aligns across 7 bases. Germline V gene lookup returns CDR1 SNHLY and CDR2 FYNNEI. The V gene end was trimmed by 3 bases and the J gene end by 7 bases; junction bases not matched to a gene: 15. The length of the CDR3 is 16 residues. The CDR3 coding sequence is TGTGCCAGCAGTGACAGGAGAATGGGGGGGATTGGGGAGCAGTACTTC. This codes for CASSDRRMGGIGEQYF.

The chain employs TRBV5-1 and TRBJ1-1; TRBD1 matches at 7 bases. Trimming cost V 4 bases and J 6 bases; bases outside gene matches: 3. Germline V gene lookup returns CDR1 SGHRS and CDR2 YFSETQ. This CDR3 is built from 12 residues. CDR3 region: CASSLRGAEAFF. CDR3 in DNA: TGCGCCAGCAGCCTCAGGGGGGCTGAAGCTTTCTTT.

CDR3 bases: TGTGCCAGCAGTAGGAGTACTACTAGCGGGGGAGGGAATGAGCAGTTCTTC. This gives the protein CASSRSTTSGGGNEQFF. The rearrangement joins TRBV6-2 or TRBV6-3 to TRBJ2-1; 11 bases agree with TRBD2. Germline lookup yields CDR1 MNHEY and CDR2 SVGEGT. The CDR3 is 17 amino acids. The trim removed 5 bases at V and 7 bases at J, leaving 13 bases unmatched.

The V and J genes are TRBV28 and TRBJ1-4; unclear D gene. Trimming removed 6 bases from V and 0 bases from J, with 5 bases in between. The length of the CDR3 is 13 residues. CDR1 MDHEN and CDR2 SYDVKM come from the germline V gene. The CDR3 spells CASRPATNEKLFF. CDR3 coding DNA: TGTGCCAGCAGACCAGCAACTAATGAAAAACTGTTTTTT. The full variable domain, completed using reference TRBV28 and TRBJ1-4, is DVKVTQSSRYLVKRTGEKVFLECVQDMDHENMFWYRQDPGLGLRLIYFSYDVKMKEKGDIPEGYSVSREKKERFSLILESASTNQTSMYLCASRPATNEKLFFGSGTQLSVL.

This clone occurred once. The chain recombines TRBV2 with TRBJ2-1; D call uncertain. Trimming removed 2 bases from V and 1 base from J, with 9 bases in between. Germline V CDR1 and CDR2: SNHLY, FYNNEI. The CDR3 loop spans 15 amino acids. The CDR3 coding sequence is TGTGCCAGCAGTGAACGGTTAGCTTCCTACAATGAGCAGTTCTTC. It translates to CASSERLASYNEQFF. Based on the CDR3 plus reference TRBV2 and TRBJ2-1, the full variable domain is EPEVTQTPSHQVTQMGQEVILRCVPISNHLYFYWYRQILGQKVEFLVSFYNNEISEKSEIFDDQFSVERPDGSNFTLKIRSTKLEDSAMYFCASSERLASYNEQFFGPGTRLTVL.

The chain combines TRBV6-7 with TRBJ2-4; D may be TRBD2 (5 bases). TRBV6-7 falls under the ORF class, with uncertain function. V was trimmed by 4 bases and J by 0 bases, leaving 13 bases between them. The CDR3 is 16 amino acids. The CDR3 loop is CASSSPRVRAKNIQYF. The CDR3 nucleotides read TGTGCCAGCAGTTCCCCGAGGGTTCGAGCCAAAAACATTCAGTACTTC.

This sequence joins TRBV28 and TRBJ2-3; possible D gene TRBD1, 6 bases. CDR3 length equals 14 residues. Per germline, CDR1 MDHEN and CDR2 SYDVKM. The V end was cut by 5 bases, the J end by 1 base, with 10 bases between. The CDR3 sequence is CASSTGSGTDTQYF. The DNA for the CDR3 is TGTGCCAGCAGTACAGGGTCGGGCACAGATACGCAGTATTTT.

The rearrangement links TRBV30 to TRBJ1-3, with D perhaps matching TRBD1 (5 bases). In germline, CDR1 is GTSNPN, CDR2 SVGIG (reference sequence). The CDR3 loop spans 13 amino acids. V was cut by 5 bases and J by 8 bases, with 16 bases left in between. The CDR3 loop is CAWSWGPTDTIYF. As DNA, the CDR3 is TGTGCCTGGTCTTGGGGCCCCACGGACACCATATATTTT.

This sequence joins TRBV7-3 and TRBJ1-1; D unresolved. This CDR3 has 13 amino acids. Germline lookup yields CDR1 SGHTA and CDR2 FQGTGA. V lost 5 bases, J lost 4 bases, and 11 bases lay in between. Here the CDR3 DNA reads TGTGCCAGCAGCCTGGATGAGGGCACTGAAGCTTTCTTT. Translated, it gives CASSLDEGTEAFF.

The chain combines TRBV7-3 with TRBJ2-1, with D unresolved. CDR1 is SGHTA, CDR2 FQGTGA, per germline. V lost 5 bases to trimming and J lost 0 bases, with 11 bases between them. CDR3 length: 15 amino acids. The CDR3 sequence is CASSPFFSSYNEQFF. The CDR3 DNA sequence: TGTGCCAGCAGCCCGTTCTTTAGCTCCTACAATGAGCAGTTCTTC. Full variable domain (missing parts from reference TRBV7-3 and TRBJ2-1): GAGVSQTPSNKVTEKGKYVELRCDPISGHTALYWYRQSLGQGPEFLIYFQGTGAADDSGLPNDRFFAVRPEGSVSTLKIQRTERGDSAVYLCASSPFFSSYNEQFFGPGTRLTVL.

The V gene is TRBV5-1, the J gene TRBJ1-1, with a tentative D call TRBD1 (6 bases). This CDR3 contains 14 residues. Germline V gene sequence: CDR1 SGHRS, CDR2 YFSETQ. Trimming took off 4 bases at V and 3 bases at J, with 13 bases between the two ends. This CDR3 reads CASSPQGPDTEAFF. As DNA, the CDR3 is TGCGCCAGCAGCCCCCAGGGGCCGGACACTGAAGCTTTCTTT. Using reference TRBV5-1 and TRBJ1-1 for the parts outside the CDR3, the full variable domain is KAGVTQTPRYLIKTRGQQVTLSCSPISGHRSVSWYQQTPGQGLQFLFEYFSETQRNKGNFPGRFSGRQFSNSRSEMNVSTLELGDSALYLCASSPQGPDTEAFFGQGTRLTVV.

V is TRBV9 and J is TRBJ1-5; 7 bases are a match to TRBD1. Losses at the gene ends were 0 bases for V and 5 bases for J; bases not matched to a gene: 2. Germline-derived CDR1 and CDR2 are SGDLS and YYNGEE. This CDR3 comprises 14 residues. CDR3 protein: CASSVGQGDQPQHF. The CDR3 DNA follows: TGTGCCAGCAGCGTAGGACAGGGCGATCAGCCCCAGCATTTT. The variable domain in full, completed from reference TRBV9 and TRBJ1-5, reads DSGVTQTPKHLITATGQRVTLRCSPRSGDLSVYWYQQSLDQGLQFLIQYYNGEERAKGNILERFSAQQFPDLHSELNLSSLELGDSALYFCASSVGQGDQPQHFGDGTRLSIL.

The chain uses TRBV9 and TRBJ1-6, with 9 bases aligning to TRBD1. From germline, CDR1 is SGDLS and CDR2 YYNGEE. With 0 bases clipped from V and 9 bases from J, the junction kept 7 bases outside the gene matches. The CDR3 is 16 residues long. The CDR3 loop is CASSVGQGGTGSPLHF. The CDR3, as DNA: TGTGCCAGCAGCGTAGGACAGGGGGGGACGGGTTCACCCCTCCACTTT.

V gene TRBV30 combines with J gene TRBJ1-1, with D uncertain. The CDR3 is 12 amino acids. V was trimmed by 3 bases and J by 3 bases, leaving 8 bases between them. Germline V gene lookup returns CDR1 GTSNPN and CDR2 SVGIG (reference sequence). The CDR3 region has the DNA TGTGCCTGGAGAGACACGGACACTGAAGCTTTCTTT. Its protein product is CAWRDTDTEAFF.

The chain recombines TRBV9 with TRBJ1-6; TRBD1 might be the D (6 bases). Germline V gene lookup returns CDR1 SGDLS and CDR2 YYNGEE. The V and J ends lost 0 bases and 8 bases respectively, with 12 bases between them. The CDR3 contains 15 residues. CDR3 in DNA: TGTGCCAGCAGCGTAGAACAGGGATGGGATTCACCCCTCCACTTT. This codes for CASSVEQGWDSPLHF. Drawing the rest from reference TRBV9 and TRBJ1-6, the complete variable domain is DSGVTQTPKHLITATGQRVTLRCSPRSGDLSVYWYQQSLDQGLQFLIQYYNGEERAKGNILERFSAQQFPDLHSELNLSSLELGDSALYFCASSVEQGWDSPLHFGNGTRLTVT.

The genes are TRBV2 and TRBJ1-5, with 10 bases aligning to TRBD1. The CDR3 covers 15 residues. In germline, CDR1 is SNHLY, CDR2 FYNNEI. J was trimmed by 6 bases and V by 6 bases; bases with no gene match: 8. This CDR3 reads CASSPTGGAGQPQHF. For the CDR3, the DNA is TGTGCCAGCAGCCCGACAGGGGGCGCGGGTCAGCCCCAGCATTTT.

This sequence joins TRBV6-5 and TRBJ1-3; 8 bases match TRBD1. Germline-derived CDR1 and CDR2 are MNHEY and SVGAGI. Trimming cost V 6 bases and J 4 bases; bases outside gene matches: 5. CDR3 length equals 14 residues. The DNA of the CDR3 is TGTGCCAGCAGCTCCGACAGGGGAGGAAACACCATATATTTT. Protein sequence: CASSSDRGGNTIYF.

The chain carries TRBV28 and TRBJ2-1, with D unresolved. Germline lookup yields CDR1 MDHEN and CDR2 SYDVKM. The ends were cut back, 2 bases at V and 0 bases at J, with 5 bases in the middle. This CDR3 region has 14 residues. CDR3 in amino acids: CASSLPSSYNEQFF. CDR3 sequence (DNA): TGTGCCAGCAGTTTACCGAGCTCCTACAATGAGCAGTTCTTC.

The V and J genes are TRBV14 and TRBJ2-3; 7 bases are shared with TRBD2. The CDR3 consists of 18 residues. Unmatched junction bases numbered 10, after V lost 0 bases and J lost 1 base. CDR1 SGHDN and CDR2 FVKESK come from the germline V gene. The CDR3 DNA reads TGTGCCAGCAGCCAAGATGTTTCCTTCCTAGCGGGCACAGATACGCAGTATTTT. Translating gives CASSQDVSFLAGTDTQYF.

The rearrangement links TRBV19 to TRBJ2-2, with D perhaps matching TRBD2 (5 bases). CDR3 length equals 14 residues. With 11 bases removed from V and 4 bases from J, the gap between germline ends came to 17 bases. Germline CDR1 and CDR2: LNHDA and SQIVND (reference sequence). In DNA form, the CDR3 reads TGTGCCGCTCGAGGGAACCTCCTCACCGGGGAGCTGTTTTTT. Protein sequence: CAARGNLLTGELFF.

The chain is built from TRBV3-1 (or the pseudogene TRBV3-2) and TRBJ1-2; possible D gene TRBD1, 5 bases. Germline values: CDR1 LGHDT, CDR2 YNNKEL (reference sequence). V dropped 3 bases and J dropped 7 bases, with 18 bases sitting between them. The CDR3 is made up of 15 amino acids. The CDR3 is CASSQEPQGLVGYTF. Here the CDR3 DNA reads TGTGCCAGCAGCCAGGAGCCTCAGGGTCTAGTTGGCTACACCTTC.

V is TRBV18 and J is TRBJ1-4; D ambiguous. With 6 bases removed from V and 7 bases from J, the gap between germline ends came to 12 bases. Germline V gene data show CDR1 as KGHSH and CDR2 as LQKENI. The CDR3 covers 13 residues. CDR3 in DNA: TGTGCCAGCTCTCCCACCCTGAGTGAAAAACTGTTTTTT. It yields the protein CASSPTLSEKLFF.

The chain couples TRBV10-1 to TRBJ2-7; 8 bases are shared with TRBD1. This CDR3 comprises 14 residues. Germline V gene data show CDR1 as WNHNN and CDR2 as SYGVQD (reference sequence). Trimming cost V 6 bases and J 2 bases; bases outside gene matches: 6. The CDR3 region is CASSPDRVPYEQYF. For the CDR3, the DNA is TGCGCCAGCAGCCCGGACAGGGTCCCCTACGAGCAGTACTTC.

This clone was observed a single time. V is TRBV5-1 and J is TRBJ2-3; D is unclear. The CDR3 contains 13 residues. With 2 bases removed from V and 0 bases from J, the gap between germline ends came to 4 bases. The V gene's germline CDR1 is SGHRS and CDR2 YFSETQ. In DNA, the CDR3 is TGCGCCAGCAGCTTCATCAGCACAGATACGCAGTATTTT. This translates into CASSFISTDTQYF.